Below, one TCR beta chain is given with its context. No cognate antigen has been identified for it. One base away there is no much larger clone; base qualities are not given. Deletion took 4 bases off V and 1 base off J, with a span of 10 bases between the germline ends. The CDR3 runs 13 residues from the cysteine to the phenylalanine. Only the CDR3 portion is preserved as DNA: 39 bases, with reading frame beginning at the first base. The germline V gene (reference sequence) gives CDR1 as GTSNPN and CDR2 as SVGIG. This sample is part of a study of immune evolution from preneoplasia to lung adenocarcinoma (dated by TCRdb to about 2021). Turning to the overall study: No AAH lesions showed HLA loss of heterozygosity, compared with 6% to 8.5% of AIS, more than 13% of MIA and about a third of ADC lesions. According to the study, roughly 110 samples were used for TCR sequencing. POLYSOLVER was used to infer Class I HLA alleles from exome data, while LOHHLA was used to detect allele-specific HLA loss. Resected precursor lesions (AAH, AIS, MIA) and invasive adenocarcinomas were each compared against paired morphologically normal lung tissue. The sample size was set by how many specimens were available, not by a prior power calculation. The study used immune gene expression, TCR sequencing and multiplex immunofluorescence to profile the immune contexture of lung adenocarcinoma precursors and invasive adenocarcinoma. In total, the cohort included 40 to 60 patients with pulmonary nodules, all of whom underwent surgical resection. TCR sequencing data were obtained from 51 patients. The immune data were integrated with whole exome sequencing and methylation data from the same cohort of nodules.

Patients underwent resection in Japan or China between about 2014 and 2017. The histologic diagnosis of each case was independently confirmed on H&E slides by two lung cancer pathologists. Macro-dissection after pathologic assessment enriched premalignant or tumor cells for nucleic acid extraction. FFPE tissue was used for DNA isolation with the AllPrep DNA/RNA FFPE Kit. The immunoSEQ hsTCRbeta Kit was used to sequence TCR beta CDR3 regions from DNA. From the authors' description of their analysis: The ImmunoSEQ Analyzer was used to analyse the TCR sequencing data. T cell clonality was defined as 1 minus Pielou's evenness, calculated on productive rearrangements. The inverse Simpson index, applied to productive templates, was used to measure T cell diversity. T cell density was TCR beta template counts normalized to usable DNA, estimated by amplifying and sequencing housekeeping genes. TCR metrics were compared across histologic stages using two-sided Kruskal-Wallis tests. The table comes from immuneACCESS by way of TCRdb, which keeps in-frame sequences with V and J called. Part of the clones is missing from these tables; in studies checked, under half for an unresolved V gene and the rest for unknown reasons. Clone size and V and J calls were adopted from that table, with D and trimming inferred from the DNA. This sample holds some 6,100 clones; approximately 88% were observed only once. The ten largest clones represent less than 3% of the sample.

Broader findings and caveats from the paper: Normal lung had the highest top T cell clone frequencies, and these frequencies appeared to fall progressively from AAH through AIS, MIA and invasive adenocarcinoma. The findings reflected association rather than direct causation, and larger cohorts with long-term follow-up and longitudinal biopsies were considered necessary. Normal lung showed the highest clonality, whereas later-stage lesions appeared to have higher T cell density and diversity but lower clonality. The highest T cell clonality was observed in KRAS-mutant nodules compared with EGFR-mutant or double wild-type lesions. Because every patient came from Japan and China, how well the results apply to Western populations was uncertain.

This chain joins TRBV30 to TRBJ2-5; the D gene identity is not certain. The TCR sequence derives from a donor older than 65 with lung adenocarcinoma. Sequenced material: FFPE lung adenocarcinoma in situ tissue. Read against the paper, the sample's cell subset or site label means: preinvasive adenocarcinoma in situ (AIS). The nucleotide sequence reads as follows: TGTGCCTGGACCCGTGGCTCCCAAGAGACCCAGTACTTC. Protein translation: CAWTRGSQETQYF.